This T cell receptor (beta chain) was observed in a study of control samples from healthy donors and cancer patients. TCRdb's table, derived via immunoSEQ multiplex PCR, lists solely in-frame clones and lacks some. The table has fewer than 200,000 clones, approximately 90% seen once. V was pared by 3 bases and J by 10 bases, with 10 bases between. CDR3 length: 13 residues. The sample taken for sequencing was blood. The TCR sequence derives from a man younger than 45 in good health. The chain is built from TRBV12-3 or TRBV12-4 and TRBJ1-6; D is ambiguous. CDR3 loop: CASSLLRESPLHF. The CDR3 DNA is TGTGCCAGCAGTTTGCTTAGGGAATCACCCCTCCACTTT.